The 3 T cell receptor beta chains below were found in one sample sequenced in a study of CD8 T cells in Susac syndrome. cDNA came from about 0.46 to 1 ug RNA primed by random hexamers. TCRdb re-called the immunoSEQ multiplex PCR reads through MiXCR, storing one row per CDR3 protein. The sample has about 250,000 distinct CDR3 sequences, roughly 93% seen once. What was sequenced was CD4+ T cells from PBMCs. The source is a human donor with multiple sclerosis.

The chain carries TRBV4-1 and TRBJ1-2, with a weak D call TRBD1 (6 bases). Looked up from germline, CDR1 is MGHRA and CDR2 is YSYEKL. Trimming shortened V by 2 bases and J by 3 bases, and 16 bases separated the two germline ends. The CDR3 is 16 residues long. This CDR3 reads CASSQIRGAVDYGYTF. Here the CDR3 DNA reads TGCGCCAGCAGCCAAATACGGGGGGCAGTCGACTATGGCTACACCTTC.

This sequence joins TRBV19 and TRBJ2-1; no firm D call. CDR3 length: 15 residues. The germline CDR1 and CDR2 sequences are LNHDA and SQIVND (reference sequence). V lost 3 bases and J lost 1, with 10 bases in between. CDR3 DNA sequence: TGTGCCAGTAGTATGAGCGTGCCGTCCTACAATGAGCAGTTCTTC. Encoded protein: CASSMSVPSYNEQFF. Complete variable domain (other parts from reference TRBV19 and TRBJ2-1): DGGITQSPKYLFRKEGQNVTLSCEQNLNHDAMYWYRQDPGQGLRLIYYSQIVNDFQKGDIAEGYSVSREKKESFPLTVTSAQKNPTAFYLCASSMSVPSYNEQFFGPGTRLTVL.

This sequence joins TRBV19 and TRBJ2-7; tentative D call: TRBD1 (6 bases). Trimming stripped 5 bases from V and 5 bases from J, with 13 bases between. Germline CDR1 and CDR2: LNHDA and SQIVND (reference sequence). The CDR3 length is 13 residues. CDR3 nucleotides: TGTGCCAGTAGTCCTGGGACATTCCACGAGCAGTACTTC. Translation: CASSPGTFHEQYF.